The clone carrying this T cell receptor beta chain turned up a few times. The antigen remains unidentified. The ends were cut back, 9 bases at V and 4 bases at J, with 16 bases in the middle. Germline V gene data show CDR1 as MNHNS and CDR2 as SASEGT. The CDR3 covers 13 residues. The data were taken from a study of cytomegalovirus exposure and HLA in healthy donors. Study background: The roughly 120 validation repertoires were reported in a later analysis to have been generated on the same platform as the roughly 720 first-cohort repertoires. Study conclusions and caveats: Reports described diagnosis of cytomegalovirus status by the classifier as highly specific and sensitive.

Donors were drawn from the approximately 120-subject validation cohort, separate from the approximately 640-subject first cohort. The data were produced by immunoSEQ multiplex PCR, yet TCRdb's version contains in-frame clones alone and is incomplete. The sample records 220,000 or so clones, about nine tenths being singletons. The sample consisted of PBMCs. The rearrangement joins TRBV6-1 to TRBJ2-7; weak D call: TRBD2 (6 bases). The clonotype was recovered from a woman between 18 and 29 years old in good health and CMV-seropositive. This CDR3 is CASYPGTLYEQYF. The CDR3 DNA is TGTGCCAGTTATCCCGGGACTTTATACGAGCAGTACTTC.